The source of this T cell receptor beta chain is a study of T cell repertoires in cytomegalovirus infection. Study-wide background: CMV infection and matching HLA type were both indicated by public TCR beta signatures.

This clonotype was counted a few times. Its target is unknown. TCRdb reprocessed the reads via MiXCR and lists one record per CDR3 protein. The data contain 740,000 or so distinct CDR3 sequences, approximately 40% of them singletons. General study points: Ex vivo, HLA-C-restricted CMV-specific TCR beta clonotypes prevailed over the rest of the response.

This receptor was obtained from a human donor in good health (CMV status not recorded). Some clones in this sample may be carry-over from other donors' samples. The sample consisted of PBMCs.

The CDR3 DNA reads as TGTGCCAGCAGTCCGGGTGGGACAGTCAATGAGCAGTTCTTC. The encoded protein is CASSPGGTVNEQFF. This chain connects TRBV28 to TRBJ2-1; 7 bases line up with TRBD1. The V and J ends lost 5 bases and 6 bases, in that order; junction bases with no gene match: 7. The CDR3 is 14 residues long. CDR1 and CDR2 from the germline V gene are MDHEN and SYDVKM.